The 11 T cell receptor beta chains below all came from one sample that was sequenced in a study of immune characterization of retroperitoneal liposarcoma. MiXCR, applied by TCRdb to the PCR reads, yields one record per CDR3 protein. The sample shows over 6,500 distinct CDR3 sequences, about 47% of them seen only once. Sequenced input: tumor tissue. These receptors were taken from a male donor with retroperitoneal liposarcoma.

This chain joins TRBV6-1 and TRBJ2-3; 12 bases match TRBD2. The CDR3 has 14 residues. Germline loops: CDR1 MNHNS, CDR2 SASEGT. V lost 10 bases and J lost 9; bases outside the gene matches: 11. The DNA for the CDR3 is TGTGCCACCACCTTCGGGACTAGCGGGCAAACGCAGTATTTT. Translated: CATTFGTSGQTQYF.

The rearrangement uses TRBV25-1 and TRBJ2-1; 9 bases are shared with TRBD2. The CDR3 is 16 residues long. V was pared by 3 bases and J by 5 bases, with 8 bases of the junction left unmatched. Germline lookup yields CDR1 MGHDK and CDR2 SYGVNS. The CDR3 region has the DNA TGTGCCAGCAGTGACAATTCTCGACTAGCGGACAATGAGCAGTTCTTC. Residues: CASSDNSRLADNEQFF.

This chain joins TRBV12-3 or TRBV12-4 and TRBJ2-4; 8 nucleotides align to TRBD2. The V segment lost 3 bases and the J segment 12 bases; nucleotides outside the gene matches: 7. The CDR3 loop spans 13 amino acids. DNA for the CDR3: TGTGCCAGCAGTTTCGGGAGCGGGAGCACTCAGTACTTC. Translating it yields CASSFGSGSTQYF.

V is TRBV6-6 and J is TRBJ2-5, with D tentatively TRBD1 (5 bases). The CDR3 spans 14 residues. Germline CDR1 reads MNHNY; CDR2 reads SVGAGI (reference sequence). Trimming shortened V by 7 bases and J by 3 bases, and 15 bases separated the two germline ends. The CDR3 reads CASKRPGSEETQYF. The CDR3 DNA reads TGTGCCAGCAAAAGACCAGGGTCCGAAGAGACCCAGTACTTC.

This clonotype ranks as medium-sized. The chain is built from TRBV7-6 and TRBJ2-1; no clear D. Germline V gene lookup returns CDR1 SGHVS and CDR2 FNYEAQ. V shed 1 base and J shed 10 bases, with 8 bases lying between them. This CDR3 contains 12 residues. The CDR3: CASSLVSYEQFF. The DNA of the CDR3 is TGTGCCAGCAGCTTAGTTTCCTACGAGCAGTTCTTC.

This chain links TRBV7-6 with TRBJ1-6, with D uncertain. Trimming stripped 2 bases from V and 7 bases from J, with 12 bases between. This CDR3 spans 15 amino acids. Germline-derived CDR1 and CDR2 are SGHVS and FNYEAQ. CDR3: CASSLWDGPNSPLHF. The CDR3 coding sequence is TGTGCCAGCAGCTTATGGGATGGACCCAATTCACCCCTCCACTTT.

The V gene is TRBV7-2, the J gene TRBJ2-1; tentatively, D is TRBD2 (6 bases). With the DNA end fitting TRBJ2-7 better, the J assignment may be wrong. Germline CDR1 SGHTA, CDR2 FQGNSA. This CDR3 spans 16 amino acids. The CDR3 loop is CASSSYRESPSYEQYF. DNA for the CDR3: TGTGCCAGCAGCAGCTATCGGGAGAGCCCCTCCTACGAGCAGTACTTC.

This clonotype was found a few times. V is TRBV27 and J is TRBJ2-1; 7 bases line up with TRBD1. Germline V CDR1 and CDR2: MNHEY, SMNVEV (reference sequence). The CDR3 runs to 15 residues. Trimming took 4 bases from V and 10 from J; bases not matched to a gene: 13. DNA of the CDR3: TGTGCCAGCAGTTACTCAGGGGGTCCCAACTACGAGCAGTTCTTC. This sequence encodes CASSYSGGPNYEQFF.

This rearrangement joins TRBV11-3 to TRBJ2-4; 11 nucleotides match TRBD1. Matching the DNA end better, TRBJ2-7 makes the J call doubtful. Germline V gene lookup returns CDR1 SGHNT and CDR2 YENEEA. The CDR3 is 15 residues long. The CDR3 nucleotides read TGTGCCAGCAGCGTATCCGGGACAGGGGGATACGAGCAGTACTTC. This codes for CASSVSGTGGYEQYF.

The chain couples TRBV24-1 to TRBJ2-5; 11 bases fit TRBD2. Germline V gene sequence: CDR1 KGHDR, CDR2 SFDVKD. The CDR3 length is 14 residues. V shed 9 bases, J shed 11 bases, and the junction held 13 bases outside the gene matches. For the CDR3, the DNA is TGTGCCACCGCCATAGCGGGAGGGCGCAATGAGCAGTACTTC. Its protein product is CATAIAGGRNEQYF.

The rearrangement uses TRBV24-1 and TRBJ2-7; D ambiguous. The V gene lost 3 bases and the J gene lost 7 bases, with 9 bases spanning the gap. Germline assignment: CDR1 KGHDR and CDR2 SFDVKD. The CDR3 contains 12 residues. The CDR3, as DNA: TGTGCCACCAGTGATCCCCGACGGGAGCAGTACTTC. Translating gives CATSDPRREQYF.